The 20 T cell receptor beta chains in this list originate from one sample, sequenced in a study of PD-1 blockade in classical Hodgkin lymphoma. All the patients suffered relapse after autologous stem cell transplantation, and brentuximab vedotin exposure differed. This table comes from immunoSEQ multiplex PCR, and its TCRdb copy is limited to in-frame clones, with some not included. Of about 20,000 clones detected, 80% appear once; the ten largest clones hold 24%. Sequenced material: peripheral blood mononuclear cells (PBMCs), taken at baseline. The receptors were sampled from a human donor with classical Hodgkin lymphoma.

This chain links TRBV27 with TRBJ2-7; 7 bases match TRBD1. V lost 5 bases, J lost 0 bases, and 1 base stayed unmatched. Germline CDR1 reads MNHEY; CDR2 reads SMNVEV (reference sequence). This CDR3 has 13 amino acids. CDR3 nucleotide sequence: TGTGCCAGCAGTCCAGGGGGCTCCTACGAGCAGTACTTC. Encoded protein: CASSPGGSYEQYF.

This clone was counted only a few times. The chain employs TRBV7-8 and TRBJ2-7; TRBD2 might be the D (5 bases). Germline loops: CDR1 SGHVS, CDR2 FQNEAQ. V lost 3 bases, J lost 2 bases, and 11 bases lay in between. This CDR3 has 14 amino acids. The CDR3 DNA follows: TGTGCCAGCAGCTTCTATCAGGAGGCCTACGAGCAGTACTTC. Encoded protein: CASSFYQEAYEQYF.

The V call is TRBV30, the J call TRBJ2-1; 7 nucleotides align to TRBD2. The V gene's germline CDR1 is GTSNPN and CDR2 SVGIG (reference sequence). The CDR3 is made up of 16 amino acids. The J segment lost 5 bases and the V segment lost 0 bases, leaving 10 bases of the junction unmatched. The CDR3 coding sequence is TGTGCCTGGAGTGTAAATATCGGGGGGACCCACAATGAGCAGTTCTTC. Residues: CAWSVNIGGTHNEQFF.

V and J are TRBV19 and TRBJ1-2; D remains ambiguous. This CDR3 region has 15 residues. Germline CDR1 and CDR2: LNHDA and SQIVND (reference sequence). V was pared by 4 bases and J by 0 bases, with 12 bases between. The CDR3: CASSTQATSNYGYTF. Written as DNA, the CDR3 is TGTGCCAGTAGTACCCAGGCGACTTCTAACTATGGCTACACCTTC.

V and J are TRBV5-6 and TRBJ2-3; no clear D. V gave up 2 bases and J gave up 6 bases, with 7 bases separating them. Looked up from germline, CDR1 is SGHDT and CDR2 is YYEEEE. The CDR3 spans 12 residues. The chain's CDR3 is CASSLYTDTQYF. The CDR3 DNA reads TGTGCCAGCAGCTTATATACGGATACGCAGTATTTT.

The CDR3 coding sequence is TGTGCCAGCAGCCAAGACTTTGGTGGGACCCTATACAATGAGCAGTTCTTC. Protein product: CASSQDFGGTLYNEQFF. The chain has TRBV14 and TRBJ2-1; D tentatively reads TRBD1 or TRBD2 (5 bases each). Germline values: CDR1 SGHDN, CDR2 FVKESK. Between the trimmed V and J ends, which lost 0 bases and 4 bases, there was a span of 16 bases. This CDR3 region has 17 residues.

The chain has TRBV5-6 and TRBJ2-3; TRBD1 might be the D (6 bases). The V gene's germline CDR1 is SGHDT and CDR2 YYEEEE. The CDR3 is 17 amino acids. Trimming left V 3 bases short and J 1 base short, with 18 bases between. The CDR3 protein is CASSWDSPRGRTDTQYF. The CDR3 nucleotides are TGTGCCAGCAGCTGGGATTCGCCCAGGGGTCGCACAGATACGCAGTATTTT.

The V and J genes are TRBV13 and TRBJ2-7, with 12 bases lining up with TRBD2. V was pared by 4 bases and J by 0 bases, with 10 bases of the junction left unmatched. Germline values: CDR1 PRHDT, CDR2 FYEKMQ (reference sequence). The CDR3 loop spans 18 amino acids. The CDR3 spells CASSSGLAGLRSSYEQYF. Here the CDR3 DNA reads TGTGCCAGCAGCTCCGGACTAGCGGGACTTCGGAGCTCCTACGAGCAGTACTTC.

This clone was found once. This chain connects TRBV11-3 to TRBJ1-4; D is uncertain. CDR3 length equals 16 residues. V was trimmed by 5 bases and J by 0 bases, leaving 13 bases between them. In germline, CDR1 is SGHNT, CDR2 YENEEA. The CDR3 nucleotides read TGTGCCAGCAGCAAGGGCACCACAGCAACTAATGAAAAACTGTTTTTT. Translating it yields CASSKGTTATNEKLFF.

This clone was detected only once. V gene TRBV29-1 combines with J gene TRBJ2-1; no clear D. Germline CDR1 and CDR2: SQVTM and ANQGSEA. Trimming removed 4 bases at V and 0 bases at J, with 13 bases between. This CDR3 comprises 15 residues. The CDR3 loop is CSVGQLSYSYNEQFF. The CDR3, as DNA: TGCAGCGTTGGGCAGCTCTCTTACTCCTACAATGAGCAGTTCTTC.

The chain uses TRBV11-3 and TRBJ1-2; no firm D call. Per the germline V gene, CDR1 is SGHNT and CDR2 is YENEEA. This CDR3 comprises 15 residues. V was pared by 4 bases and J by 3 bases, with 15 bases between. Here the CDR3 reads CASSSPPDGYYGYTF. CDR3 bases: TGTGCCAGCAGCTCACCACCGGACGGCTACTATGGCTACACCTTC.

The chain couples TRBV7-8 to TRBJ1-5; 8 positions match TRBD1. The length of the CDR3 is 19 residues. In germline, CDR1 is SGHVS, CDR2 FQNEAQ. Germline trimming cut 5 bases from V and 4 bases from J; bases unmatched to any gene: 19. The CDR3 loop reads CASSPNGTGTLSMNQPQHF. The CDR3 DNA reads TGTGCCAGCAGCCCTAATGGGACAGGAACTCTTTCTATGAATCAGCCCCAGCATTTT.

This clone was detected once. This chain joins TRBV10-1 and TRBJ2-2; D uncertain. Germline CDR1 and CDR2: WNHNN and SYGVQD (reference sequence). V lost 4 bases, J lost 7 bases, and 7 bases lay in between. The CDR3 length is 12 residues. CDR3 protein: CASSGDIGELFF. Here the CDR3 DNA reads TGCGCCAGCAGTGGCGATATCGGGGAGCTGTTTTTT.

This chain joins TRBV19 and TRBJ1-2; 7 nucleotides agree with TRBD1. Germline assignment: CDR1 LNHDA and CDR2 SQIVND (reference sequence). Unmatched junction bases numbered 21, after V lost 9 bases and J lost 8 bases. The CDR3 covers 16 residues. CDR3 coding DNA: TGTGCCAGCGCGGGACAGCACTCTCCTCCGTTTTGGGGCTACACCTTC. This encodes CASAGQHSPPFWGYTF.

V and J are TRBV27 and TRBJ2-3, with 16 bases aligning to TRBD2. Germline-derived CDR1 and CDR2 are MNHEY and SMNVEV (reference sequence). The CDR3 contains 18 residues. The trim removed 10 bases at V and 3 bases at J, leaving 13 bases unmatched. The CDR3 sequence: CATPGTSGGASSTDTQYF. CDR3 sequence (DNA): TGTGCCACCCCCGGGACTAGCGGGGGGGCATCCTCGACAGATACGCAGTATTTT.

V and J are TRBV9 and TRBJ2-1; a possible D gene is TRBD2 (5 bases). Germline V gives CDR1 SGDLS, CDR2 YYNGEE. The V end was cut by 4 bases, the J end by 2 bases, with 13 bases between. The CDR3 is 15 amino acids. The CDR3, as DNA: TGTGCCAGCAGCCCCCACACAGCGGCCTACAATGAGCAGTTCTTC. This gives the protein CASSPHTAAYNEQFF.

This chain uses TRBV30 with TRBJ1-1, with TRBD1 as a possible D gene (6 bases). This CDR3 is built from 15 residues. Per germline, CDR1 GTSNPN and CDR2 SVGIG (reference sequence). With 4 bases removed from V and 4 bases from J, the gap between germline ends came to 19 bases. The CDR3 sequence is CAWNPQGWWITEAFF. The CDR3 nucleotides are TGTGCCTGGAATCCGCAGGGGTGGTGGATCACTGAAGCTTTCTTT.

The chain links TRBV11-2 to TRBJ2-2; D might be TRBD2 (5 bases). Germline CDR1 reads SGHAT; CDR2 reads FQNNGV. V lost 2 bases, J lost 5 bases, and 6 bases lay in between. There are 13 residues in the CDR3. The CDR3 nucleotides are TGTGCCAGCAGCTTAAGAGGGACCGGGGAGCTGTTTTTT. This codes for CASSLRGTGELFF.

The chain has TRBV7-2 and TRBJ2-3; TRBD2 matches 11 bases. The length of the CDR3 is 18 residues. The V gene's germline CDR1 is SGHTA and CDR2 FQGNSA. Losses at the gene ends were 5 bases for V and 0 bases for J; bases not matched to a gene: 10. The CDR3 DNA follows: TGTGCCAGCAGCCCTGGGGCCTTAGCGGGAGGGAGCACAGATACGCAGTATTTT. Its translation is CASSPGALAGGSTDTQYF.

The chain uses TRBV5-1 and TRBJ1-4; D is possibly TRBD1 (6 bases). The CDR3 totals 16 residues. The germline V gene has CDR1 SGHRS and CDR2 YFSETQ. V was shortened by 4 bases and J by 3 bases, with 16 bases between the two germline ends. The DNA of the CDR3 is TGCGCCAGCAGCCCGGGCGCGGGGGCGGCTAATGAAAAACTGTTTTTT. This codes for CASSPGAGAANEKLFF.